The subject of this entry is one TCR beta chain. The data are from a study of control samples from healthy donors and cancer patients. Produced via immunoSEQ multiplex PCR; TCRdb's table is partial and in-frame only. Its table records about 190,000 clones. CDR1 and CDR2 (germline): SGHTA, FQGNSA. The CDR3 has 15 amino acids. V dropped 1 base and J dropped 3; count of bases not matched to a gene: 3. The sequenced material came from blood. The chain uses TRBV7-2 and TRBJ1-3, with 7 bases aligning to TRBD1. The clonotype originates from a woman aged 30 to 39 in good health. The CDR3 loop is CASSLDRGLGNTIYF. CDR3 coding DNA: TGTGCCAGCAGCTTAGACAGGGGACTTGGAAACACCATATATTTT.